This T cell receptor beta chain was obtained from a study of shared clonotypes between healthy human individuals. Study-wide results and limits: The diversity represented, both genetic and in exposure history, was limited by few donors.

Deletions cut 0 bases from V and 2 bases from J, with 21 bases between. In germline, CDR1 is SGHRS, CDR2 YFSETQ. CDR3 length equals 18 residues. Profiled with immunoSEQ multiplex PCR; TCRdb holds only in-frame clones, not every one. The data contain 1,400,000 or so clones, just under 99% of them singletons. Notes on this clone: The antigen remains undetermined.

This chain connects TRBV5-1 to TRBJ2-7, with D maybe TRBD2 (5 bases). Sequenced input: naive CD4+ T cells sorted from blood. Stated subset: CD45RA+ positively selected. This sequence was found in a man aged 30 to 45 in good health. The CDR3 nucleotides read TGCGCCAGCAGCTTGGGCCCCCCGGCAAGGATCGGGACCTACGAGCAGTACTTC. Amino acids: CASSLGPPARIGTYEQYF. Full variable domain (missing parts from reference TRBV5-1 and TRBJ2-7): KAGVTQTPRYLIKTRGQQVTLSCSPISGHRSVSWYQQTPGQGLQFLFEYFSETQRNKGNFPGRFSGRQFSNSRSEMNVSTLELGDSALYLCASSLGPPARIGTYEQYFGPGTRLTVT.